This T cell receptor (beta chain) was identified during a study of early stage breast cancer tumors. On the study more broadly: About 80% of the 16 invasive tumors were ER+, PR+ and HER2-. Study-wide results and caveats: Most shared enriched TCRB sequences were commonly generated ones.

The ends were cut back, 5 bases at V and 7 bases at J, with 14 bases in the middle. The CDR3 is 13 residues long. The germline V gene has CDR1 SGHRS and CDR2 YFSETQ. As concerns this clone: Its antigen is still unknown.

Blood replicates held 0.5 ug DNA, tumor or normal breast roughly 1.5 ug, two each. Profiled with immunoSEQ multiplex PCR; TCRdb holds only in-frame clones, not every one. The table shows about 19,000 clones, with approximately 82% occurring only once. The source of this sequence is a person aged 65 to 85 with breast cancer. Sequences were obtained from blood. This chain uses TRBV5-1 with TRBJ2-3, with D maybe TRBD1 (5 bases). DNA of the CDR3: TGCGCCAGCAGTGACCGACAGAGTAATACGCAGTATTTT. It yields the protein CASSDRQSNTQYF.